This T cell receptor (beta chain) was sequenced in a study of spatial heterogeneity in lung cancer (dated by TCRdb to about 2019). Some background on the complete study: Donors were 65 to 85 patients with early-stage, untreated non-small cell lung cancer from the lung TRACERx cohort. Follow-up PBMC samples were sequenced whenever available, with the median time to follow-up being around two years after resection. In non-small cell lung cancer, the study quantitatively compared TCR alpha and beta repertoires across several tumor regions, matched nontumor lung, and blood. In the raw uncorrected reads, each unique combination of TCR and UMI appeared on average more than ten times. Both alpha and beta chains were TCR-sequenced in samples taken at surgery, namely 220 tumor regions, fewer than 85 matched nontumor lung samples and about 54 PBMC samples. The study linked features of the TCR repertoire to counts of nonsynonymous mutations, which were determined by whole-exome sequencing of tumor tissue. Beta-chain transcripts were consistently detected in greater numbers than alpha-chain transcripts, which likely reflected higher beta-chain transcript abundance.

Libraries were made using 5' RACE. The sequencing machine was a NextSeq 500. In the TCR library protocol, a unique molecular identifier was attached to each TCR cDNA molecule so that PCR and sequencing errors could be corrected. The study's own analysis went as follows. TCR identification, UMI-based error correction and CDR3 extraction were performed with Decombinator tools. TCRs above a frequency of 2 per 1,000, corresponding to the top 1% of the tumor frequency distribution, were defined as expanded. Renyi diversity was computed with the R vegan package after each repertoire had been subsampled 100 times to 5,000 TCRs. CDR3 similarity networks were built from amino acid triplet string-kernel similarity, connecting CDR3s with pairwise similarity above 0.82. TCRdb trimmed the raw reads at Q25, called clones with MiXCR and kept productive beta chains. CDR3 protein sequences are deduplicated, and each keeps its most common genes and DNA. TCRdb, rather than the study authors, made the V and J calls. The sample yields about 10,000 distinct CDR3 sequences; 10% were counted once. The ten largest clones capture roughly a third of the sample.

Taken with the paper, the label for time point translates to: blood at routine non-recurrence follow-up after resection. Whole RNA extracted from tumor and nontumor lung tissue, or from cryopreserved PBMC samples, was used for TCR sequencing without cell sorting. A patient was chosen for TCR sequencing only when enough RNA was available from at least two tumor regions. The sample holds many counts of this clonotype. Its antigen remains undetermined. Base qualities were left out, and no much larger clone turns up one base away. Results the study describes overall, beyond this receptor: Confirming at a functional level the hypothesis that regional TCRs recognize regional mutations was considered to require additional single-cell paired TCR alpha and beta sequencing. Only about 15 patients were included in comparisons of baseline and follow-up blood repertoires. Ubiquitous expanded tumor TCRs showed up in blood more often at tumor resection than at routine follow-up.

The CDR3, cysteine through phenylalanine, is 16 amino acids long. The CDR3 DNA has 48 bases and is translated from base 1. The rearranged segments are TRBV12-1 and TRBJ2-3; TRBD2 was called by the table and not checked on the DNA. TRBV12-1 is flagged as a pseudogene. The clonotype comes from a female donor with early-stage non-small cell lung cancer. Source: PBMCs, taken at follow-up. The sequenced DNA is TGTGCCAGCAGCTTTGGCGGACTAGGCCGCACAGATACGCAGTATTTT. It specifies CASSFGGLGRTDTQYF.